This entry describes one T cell receptor beta chain. Unmatched junction bases numbered 12, after V lost 0 bases and J lost 1 base. This CDR3 region has 19 residues. Germline CDR1 SGHDT, CDR2 YYEEEE. This sample was included in a study of technical replicates of blood from a handful of donors. Sequencing was performed with immunoSEQ multiplex PCR; in TCRdb, only in-frame clones are kept and a portion is missing. This table has 75,000 to 90,000 clones, around 96% appearing once. What was sequenced was T cells isolated from PBMCs. J is TRBJ2-3 and V is TRBV5-6, with 9 bases fitting TRBD2. This sequence originates from a human donor in good health. CDR3 coding DNA: TGTGCCAGCAGCTTGGCTTTTTGGCGGGAGGGCTCGGGCACAGATACGCAGTATTTT. Its protein is CASSLAFWREGSGTDTQYF.